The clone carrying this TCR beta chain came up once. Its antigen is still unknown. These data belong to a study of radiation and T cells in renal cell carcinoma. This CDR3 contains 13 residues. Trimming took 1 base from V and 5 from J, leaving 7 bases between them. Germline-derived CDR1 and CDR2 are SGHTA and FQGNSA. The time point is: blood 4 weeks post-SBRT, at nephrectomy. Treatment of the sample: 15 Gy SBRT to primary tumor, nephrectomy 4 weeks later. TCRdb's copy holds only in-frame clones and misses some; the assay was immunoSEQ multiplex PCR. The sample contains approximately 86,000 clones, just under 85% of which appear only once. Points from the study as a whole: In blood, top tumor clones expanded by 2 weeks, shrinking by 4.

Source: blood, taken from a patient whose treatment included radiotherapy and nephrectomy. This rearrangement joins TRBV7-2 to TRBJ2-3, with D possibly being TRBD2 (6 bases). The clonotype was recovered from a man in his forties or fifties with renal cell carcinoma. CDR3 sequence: CASSLVGGDTQYF. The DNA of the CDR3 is TGTGCCAGCAGCTTAGTGGGGGGAGATACGCAGTATTTT.